This TCR beta chain was sequenced for a study of cytomegalovirus exposure and HLA in healthy donors. Study outcomes and limitations: Previous analysis showed most TCR beta V segments were productive about 90% or about 30% of the time.

The PCR made use of 60 Vbeta and 13 Jbeta primers. The protocol was immunoSEQ multiplex PCR, while the TCRdb copy is restricted to in-frame clones and leaves out a portion. The sample has roughly 100,000 clones; roughly 80% are singletons. Comments on this clone: Its antigen is as yet unknown.

J was trimmed by 5 bases and V by 0 bases; bases with no gene match: 9. The CDR3 sequence is 17 residues long. Germline CDR1 is SGHAT and CDR2 is FQNNGV. The sequence was obtained from a middle-aged man in good health and CMV-seronegative. Specimen: PBMCs. The chain has TRBV11-2 and TRBJ2-3; TRBD2 matches 9 bases. As DNA, the CDR3 is TGTGCCAGCAGCTTAGATTTGGCGGGGGGGCCGGGAGATACGCAGTATTTT. Amino acids: CASSLDLAGGPGDTQYF.